The 20 T cell receptor beta chains below come from one sample, sequenced in a study of CD8+ T cells in alopecia areata. The sequencing template was cDNA reverse transcribed from extracted RNA. This table comes from immunoSEQ multiplex PCR, and its TCRdb copy is limited to in-frame clones, with some not included. The sample shows 200,000 to 300,000 clones, none of them appearing just once. A sort of pooled cutaneous lymph node cells used CD4, CD8alpha, NKG2D, NKG2ACE and other stains. The sample taken for sequencing was CD4+ T cells sorted from a lymph node. These receptors were collected from a C3H/HeJ mouse with alopecia areata. The strain bears MHC haplotype H2-k.

This clone was observed a few times. Gene names refer to mouse genes. The read gets to within 4 residues of the CDR3 end, and the germline J gene fills in the rest. This sequence joins TRBV13-1 and TRBJ2-2, with TRBD1 matching 8 bases. In germline, CDR1 is NSHNY, CDR2 SYGAGN. The CDR3 runs 16 residues. With 2 bases clipped from V and 0 bases from J, the junction kept 3 bases outside the gene matches. CDR3 in amino acids: CASSDRQGSNTGQLYF. The part of the CDR3 DNA that was read is TGTGCCAGCAGTGACCGACAGGGGTCAAACACCGGG.

This clone was observed a few times. The listed genes are named as in mouse. From the germline J gene comes the end of the CDR3, since the read stops 3 residues before it. This chain uses TRBV13-2 with TRBJ1-6; 8 bases fit TRBD1. TRBJ1-6 is designated an ORF whose function remains uncertain. Germline trimming cut 4 bases from V and 11 bases from J; bases unmatched to any gene: 2. The CDR3 spans 12 residues. Germline V lookup: CDR1 NNHNN, CDR2 SYGAGS (reference sequence). CDR3 amino acids: CASGHRGTPLYF. The sequenced part of the CDR3 DNA is TGTGCCAGCGGTCACAGGGGGACGCCC.

As regards this clone: The gene symbols are mouse symbols. The read falls 4 residues short of the CDR3 end, and the missing part is taken from the germline J gene. The chain recombines TRBV13-1 with TRBJ2-5; the D gene is possibly TRBD1 (6 bases). The CDR3 is made up of 13 amino acids. Germline CDR1 reads NSHNY; CDR2 reads SYGAGN. CDR3 bases read: TGTGCCAGCAGCCTCAGGGGAGGGGAC. Translated: CASSLRGGD. The entire CDR3 is CASSLRGGDTQYF.

A remark on this clone: Gene names follow the mouse nomenclature. The read gets to within 3 residues of the CDR3 end, and the germline J gene fills in the rest. The chain uses TRBV19 and TRBJ1-6; the D is unclear. TRBJ1-6 qualifies as an ORF whose function is uncertain. Germline lookup yields CDR1 FNHDT and CDR2 SITEND (reference sequence). The CDR3 length is 15 residues. Between the trimmed V and J ends, which lost 2 bases and 1 base, there was a span of 7 bases. CDR3 DNA, as far as it was read: TGTGCCAGCAGTATCCGCAGATCCTATAATTCGCCC. Its translation is CASSIRRSYNSP. The full-length CDR3 reads as CASSIRRSYNSPLYF.

As for this clone: Mouse germline and gene names are used. The read terminates 4 residues ahead of where the CDR3 ends, so the germline J gene completes it. The gene calls are TRBV2 and TRBJ2-3; TRBD1 agrees at 8 bases. Trimming took 8 bases from V and 4 from J; bases not matched to a gene: 5. CDR3 size: 13 residues. Germline values: CDR1 LGHNA, CDR2 YSYQKL. The part of the CDR3 DNA that was read is TGTGCCAGCTTCTGGACAGGGACAGAA. Translated, it gives CASFWTGTE. The CDR3 in full is CASFWTGTETLYF.

For this clone: Gene names follow the mouse nomenclature. The CDR3 end is not reached by the read, which stops 4 residues before it; the germline J gene fills it in. The J gene is TRBJ2-5, the V gene TRBV1; 14 bases map to TRBD2. Germline CDR1 reads NSQYPW; CDR2 reads LRSPGD (reference sequence). The CDR3 spans 17 residues. This CDR3 reads CTCSAPGLGGQGDTQYF. The CDR3 bases that were read are TGCACCTGCAGTGCACCGGGACTGGGGGGGCAAGGGGAC.

As regards this clone: Gene names refer to mouse genes. The CDR3 extends 4 residues past the end of the read, so its final part is completed from the germline J gene. The chain couples TRBV13-2 to TRBJ2-2; D possibly corresponds to TRBD2 (7 bases). Trimming removed 1 base at V and 3 bases at J, with 13 bases between. Germline lookup yields CDR1 NNHNN and CDR2 SYGAGS (reference sequence). CDR3 length: 16 amino acids. The CDR3 protein is CASGDRGGRDTGQLYF. The sequenced part of the CDR3 DNA is TGTGCCAGCGGTGATAGGGGGGGTAGGGACACCGGG.

As concerns this clone: The gene names given are mouse names. The read falls 4 residues short of the CDR3 end, and the missing part is taken from the germline J gene. The rearrangement links TRBV13-1 to TRBJ2-5, with 8 bases identical to TRBD1. V shed 6 bases and J 2 bases; nucleotides not matched to a gene: 5. The length of the CDR3 is 14 residues. Germline V gene lookup returns CDR1 NSHNY and CDR2 SYGAGN. Partial CDR3 DNA: TGTGCCAGCAAACCAACAGGGGGCCAAGAC. It encodes CASKPTGGQD. The CDR3, in full, reads CASKPTGGQDTQYF.

This clone was recorded a few times. Mouse names are used for the genes. Read sequence stops 4 residues before the CDR3 end, and the germline J gene provides the missing end. Other DNA sequences within the sample encode an identical CDR3. The gene calls are TRBV13-3 and TRBJ1-1; perhaps TRBD1 as D (6 bases). Deletions cut 4 bases from V and 1 base from J, with 8 bases between. Germline CDR1 is NNHDY and CDR2 is SYVADS. The CDR3 spans 13 residues. The covered CDR3 bases are TGTGCCAGCAGTCGGGACAAAAACACA. Encoded protein: CASSRDKNT. From start to end, the CDR3 is CASSRDKNTEVFF.

A few counts support this clone. Germline and genes here are mouse. The CDR3 end is not reached by the read, which stops 4 residues before it; the germline J gene fills it in. Different DNA sequences within this sample yield the same CDR3. The chain has TRBV1 and TRBJ2-1, with 10 bases aligning to TRBD1. This CDR3 has 15 amino acids. V lost 5 bases and J lost 1; bases outside the gene matches: 2. Germline-derived CDR1 and CDR2 are NSQYPW and LRSPGD (reference sequence). CDR3 loop: CTCSPGQGNYAEQFF. The covered CDR3 bases are TGCACCTGCAGTCCGGGACAGGGGAACTATGCT.

This clone was seen a few times. Any gene name here is a mouse gene name. Sequencing ends 4 residues short of the CDR3 end; the germline J gene provides the rest. The chain has TRBV5 and TRBJ1-2; D ambiguous. In germline, CDR1 is LGHNA, CDR2 YNLKQL (reference sequence). Trimming cost V 0 bases and J 0 bases, with 5 bases left between them. The CDR3 is made up of 14 amino acids. The sequenced part of the CDR3 DNA is TGTGCCAGCAGCCAAGAGGGGACAAACTCC. Amino acid sequence: CASSQEGTNS. The CDR3 in its entirety is CASSQEGTNSDYTF.

This clone has a count of ten or more. Genes and germline are mouse. The read comes to an end 4 residues before the CDR3 does, leaving the germline J gene to fill in the end. This same CDR3 is encoded by further DNA sequences in the sample. The chain employs TRBV12-1 and TRBJ2-3; 9 bases are shared with TRBD2. The junction had 4 bases not matched to a gene; V was cut back by 4 bases and J by 0 bases. Germline-derived CDR1 and CDR2 are SGHSN and HYEKVE. This CDR3 is built from 15 residues. CDR3 DNA (partial): TGTGCCAGCTCAACGACTGGGGGTAGTGCAGAA. This gives the protein CASSTTGGSAE. The whole CDR3 is CASSTTGGSAETLYF.

A note on this clone: The genes are named according to mouse. The CDR3 is cut off 3 residues early in the read; its end comes from the germline J gene. V usage is TRBV13-1 and J usage is TRBJ1-6; 9 bases align to TRBD1. TRBJ1-6 is an ORF; its function is uncertain. CDR3 length equals 15 residues. CDR1 is NSHNY and CDR2 is SYGAGN in the germline V gene. The trim removed 3 bases at V and 7 bases at J, leaving 5 bases unmatched. The sequenced part of the CDR3 DNA is TGTGCCAGCAGTGCACAGGGGGCTGAGAATTCGCCC. This gives the protein CASSAQGAENSP. The whole CDR3 reads CASSAQGAENSPLYF.

Of note for this clone: The genes and germline here are from mouse. The read terminates 4 residues before the CDR3 end, so the remaining end is supplied by the germline J gene. J is TRBJ2-2 and V is TRBV13-3; D possibly corresponds to TRBD1 (6 bases). The germline gives CDR1 NNHDY, CDR2 SYVADS. Trimming stripped 1 base from V and 0 bases from J, with 10 bases between. This CDR3 is 16 amino acids long. Incomplete CDR3 DNA: TGTGCCAGCAGTGATCGCAGGGGCTCAAACACCGGG. It yields the protein CASSDRRGSNTG. The entire CDR3 is CASSDRRGSNTGQLYF.

The sample holds a few counts of this clone. Any gene name here is a mouse gene name. The CDR3 extends 4 residues past the end of the read, so its final part is completed from the germline J gene. J is TRBJ2-2 and V is TRBV13-3, with 12 bases identical to TRBD2. The germline gives CDR1 NNHDY, CDR2 SYVADS. The CDR3 is 17 amino acids. Trimming at V came to 3 bases and at J to 2 bases, leaving 5 bases not matched to a gene. The CDR3 is CASSAGTGGPNTGQLYF. The part of the CDR3 DNA that was read is TGTGCCAGCAGTGCCGGGACTGGGGGGCCTAACACCGGG. Variable domain in full (rest from reference TRBV13-3 and TRBJ2-2): EAAVTQSPRSKVAVTGGKVTLSCHQTNNHDYMYWYRQDTGHGLRLIHYSYVADSTEKGDIPDGYKASRPSQENFSLILELASLSQTAVYFCASSAGTGGPNTGQLYFGEGSKLTVL.

This clone has a handful of counts. Genes here carry mouse names. The read terminates 4 residues before the CDR3 end, so the remaining end is supplied by the germline J gene. V is TRBV13-1 and J is TRBJ2-2; D call uncertain. The CDR3 is 12 residues long. V was trimmed by 3 bases and J by 3 bases, leaving 3 bases between them. Per germline, CDR1 NSHNY and CDR2 SYGAGN. The CDR3 spells CASSAYTGQLYF. CDR3 DNA (partial): TGTGCCAGCAGTGCTTACACCGGG.

To note about this clone: The genes and germline here are from mouse. The CDR3 is cut off 4 residues early in the read; its end comes from the germline J gene. The chain joins TRBV13-1 to TRBJ2-3, with 7 bases matching TRBD2. J gave up 0 bases and V 0 bases, and 4 bases lay outside the gene matches. Germline V gives CDR1 NSHNY, CDR2 SYGAGN. CDR3 length: 16 amino acids. The DNA read from the CDR3 is TGTGCCAGCAGTGATGTGTGGGGGGATAGTGCAGAA. Translated: CASSDVWGDSAE. The entire CDR3 protein reads CASSDVWGDSAETLYF.

This clone showed up just a few times. Gene names follow the mouse nomenclature. The CDR3 is cut off 4 residues early in the read; its end comes from the germline J gene. Other DNA sequences within the sample encode an identical CDR3. V usage is TRBV1 and J usage is TRBJ2-1; weak D call: TRBD1 (6 bases). Deletions cut 0 bases from V and 6 bases from J, with 12 bases between. CDR3 size: 15 residues. CDR1 is NSQYPW and CDR2 is LRSPGD in the germline V gene (reference sequence). The CDR3 loop reads CTCSADLRGGAEQFF. Partial CDR3 DNA: TGCACCTGCAGTGCAGATCTCAGGGGAGGTGCT.

In this sample, this clone turned up a few times. Genes here carry mouse names. The read ends 4 residues early relative to the CDR3; the germline J gene fills the gap. This chain links TRBV29 with TRBJ2-1; D is unclear. There are 14 residues in the CDR3. From germline, CDR1 is MSHET and CDR2 SYDVDS. With 2 bases removed from V and 1 base from J, the gap between germline ends came to 6 bases. Partial CDR3 DNA: TGTGCTAGCAGTTTACACAGAAACTATGCT. Its translation: CASSLHRNYA. The whole CDR3 is CASSLHRNYAEQFF.

In this sample, this clone turned up a few times. All gene names here are mouse names. Read sequence stops 4 residues before the CDR3 end, and the germline J gene provides the missing end. V gene TRBV5 combines with J gene TRBJ2-1; 8 bases are shared with TRBD1. Germline CDR1 LGHNA, CDR2 YNLKQL (reference sequence). The CDR3 is made up of 13 amino acids. The CDR3 sequence: CASSHQGAAEQFF. The CDR3 bases that were read are TGTGCCAGCAGCCACCAGGGGGCGGCT.